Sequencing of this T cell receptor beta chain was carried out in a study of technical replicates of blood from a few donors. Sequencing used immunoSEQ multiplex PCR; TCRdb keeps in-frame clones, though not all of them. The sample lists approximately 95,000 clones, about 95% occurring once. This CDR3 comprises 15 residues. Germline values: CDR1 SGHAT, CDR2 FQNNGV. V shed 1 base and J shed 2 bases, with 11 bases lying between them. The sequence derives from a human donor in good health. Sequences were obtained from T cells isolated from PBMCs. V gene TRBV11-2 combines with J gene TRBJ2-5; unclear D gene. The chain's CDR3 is CASSLGATSQETQYF. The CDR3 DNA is TGTGCCAGCAGCTTAGGGGCGACAAGTCAAGAGACCCAGTACTTC.